These T cell receptor beta chains were read from a single sample in a study of cytomegalovirus exposure and HLA in healthy donors. Sequenced by immunoSEQ multiplex PCR; TCRdb stores in-frame clones only, minus some. The sample contains about 110,000 clones, about three quarters of which appear only once. Input material: PBMCs. The receptors shown here come from a male donor in good health and CMV-seronegative. Each CDR3 is given with its conserved first and last residue. The D gene is left open where the match is weak. Part of the rows lack a size; the others show once, few, many or a class for expanded clones.

j_call clone_size v_call d_call cdr3_aa cdr3_nt
TRBJ2-2 . TRBV28 TRBD2 CASSLETGQDLLAGTTGELFF TGTGCCAGCAGCCTAGAGACAGGACAAGACCTGCTAGCGGGGACCACCGGGGAGCTGTTTTTT
TRBJ1-5 once TRBV4-1 . CASSQAQPSNQPQHF TGCGCCAGCAGCCAAGCACAGCCTAGCAATCAGCCCCAGCATTTT
TRBJ2-1 . TRBV19 . CASSFGSGQFF TGTGCCAGTAGTTTCGGTTCCGGGCAGTTCTTC
TRBJ2-7 . TRBV19 TRBD1 CASSITTGVTYEQYF TGTGCCAGTAGTATCACGACAGGGGTCACCTACGAGCAGTACTTC
TRBJ2-7 . TRBV10-3 . CAISPTGNEQYF TGTGCCATCAGTCCTACAGGGAACGAGCAGTACTTC
TRBJ2-7 . TRBV18 . CASSPSSRYEQYF TGTGCCAGCTCGCCGTCCTCGCGCTACGAGCAGTACTTC
TRBJ2-7 few TRBV5-6 . CASSLGGTVPYEQYF TGTGCCAGCAGCTTGGGCGGGACAGTACCTTACGAGCAGTACTTC
TRBJ2-7 . TRBV7-9 TRBD2 CASSSSGSVYEQYF TGTGCCAGCAGCTCTAGCGGGAGTGTCTACGAGCAGTACTTC
TRBJ2-1 . TRBV25-1 TRBD2 CASSTGTSSYNEQFF TGTGCCAGCAGTACCGGGACTAGCTCCTACAATGAGCAGTTCTTC
TRBJ2-6 . TRBV27 . CASSLLGANVLTF TGTGCCAGCAGCCTTTTGGGGGCCAACGTCCTGACTTTC
TRBJ2-7 once TRBV6-5 . CASSPTTAPYEQYF TGTGCCAGCAGTCCGACGACAGCCCCCTACGAGCAGTACTTC
TRBJ2-5 . TRBV28 TRBD1 CASSLQGLSETQYF TGTGCCAGCAGTCTACAGGGGTTATCAGAGACCCAGTACTTC
TRBJ2-7 . TRBV6-9 TRBD2 CASSYKKGTRDTAYEQYF TGTGCCAGCAGTTATAAAAAAGGGACTAGGGACACAGCCTACGAGCAGTACTTC
TRBJ2-1 . TRBV9 . CASSVASSSYNEQFF TGTGCCAGCAGCGTAGCTTCCAGCTCCTACAATGAGCAGTTCTTC
TRBJ1-4 . TRBV4-1 TRBD1 CASSREGTGRDEKLFF TGCGCCAGCAGCCGCGAAGGGACAGGGAGAGATGAAAAACTGTTTTTT
TRBJ2-6 few TRBV18 . CASSPGSGANVLTF TGTGCCAGCTCACCCGGCTCTGGGGCCAACGTCCTGACTTTC
TRBJ1-5 . TRBV5-5 . CASSSLQGGLSNQPQHF TGTGCCAGCAGCTCCCTCCAGGGAGGGCTTAGCAATCAGCCCCAGCATTTT
TRBJ2-7 few TRBV5-1 . CASSSGLLSYEQYF TGCGCCAGCAGCTCGGGACTCCTCTCCTACGAGCAGTACTTC
TRBJ2-2 . TRBV27 TRBD1 CASSRQGLGTGELFF TGTGCCAGCAGTCGACAGGGATTGGGCACCGGGGAGCTGTTTTTT
TRBJ2-1 once TRBV19 TRBD2 CASSIAGGVGNEQFF TGTGCCAGTAGTATTGCGGGAGGGGTAGGCAATGAGCAGTTCTTC
TRBJ2-2 . TRBV7-8 . CASSPQWGAGELFF TGTGCCAGCAGCCCCCAGTGGGGGGCCGGGGAGCTGTTTTTT
TRBJ2-1 few TRBV15 TRBD1 CATSSLSGGRDNEQFF TGTGCCACCAGCTCCCTCTCAGGGGGCCGGGACAATGAGCAGTTCTTC
TRBJ2-1 . TRBV7-3 TRBD2 CASSLLGLASGSNEQFF TGTGCCAGCAGCTTATTGGGTTTGGCTAGCGGGAGCAATGAGCAGTTCTTC
TRBJ2-2 . TRBV7-8 TRBD2 CASSLGFGGRHTGELFF TGTGCCAGCAGCTTAGGATTTGGCGGGAGACATACCGGGGAGCTGTTTTTT
TRBJ2-1 once TRBV6-1 TRBD2 CASSEMAGGTNEQFF TGTGCCAGCAGTGAAATGGCGGGAGGGACTAATGAGCAGTTCTTC
TRBJ1-6 . TRBV5-4 TRBD1 CASSTDRGNSPLHF TGTGCCAGCAGCACGGACAGGGGTAATTCACCCCTCCACTTT
TRBJ2-1 . TRBV19 . CASRPGGYNEQFF TGTGCCAGTAGACCTGGAGGCTACAATGAGCAGTTCTTC